This TCR beta chain emerged from a study of shared clonotypes between healthy human individuals (dated by TCRdb to about 2020). Looking at the study overall: A few men and two women, aged 18 to 49 years, made up the cohort. For each donor, CD4 naive and CD4 memory were each run on three plates, CD8 naive on two plates, and CD8 memory on one plate. To estimate repertoire size and how much clonotype sharing occurs between individuals, the study deeply sequenced the blood TCR repertoires of roughly 5 healthy adults. To increase sequencing depth and limit assay-specific biases, different laboratories used diverse techniques to prepare libraries and sequence TCR repertoires. Each donor's leukapheresis produced roughly between roughly 0.85 and 9.5 billion PBMCs.

Using the deep immunoSEQ assay, TCR CDR3 regions were amplified from genomic DNA by multiplex PCR. For each cell subset, the extracted genomic DNA was distributed evenly across all wells of several immunoSEQ 96-well plates, and each plate served as one replicate. For sorted subsets, approximately 190 ng genomic DNA, equal to tens of thousands of T cell genomes, was loaded into each replicate PCR. The purified libraries were quantified using a Qubit 3.0 fluorometer, sized with a Bioanalyzer 2100, and then quantified again using the KAPA Library Quantification kit. Every immunoSEQ 96-well plate was sequenced on a dedicated single-read 150-cycle Illumina NextSeq 550 flow cell. As for how the authors treated the data: Because the immunoSEQ output held only junctional sequences and lacked quality scores, the filtering could not match the filtering applied to full-length reads. Sequences were annotated with PyIR, a Python wrapper for IgBLAST v1.9, and V/J genes and CDR3 were assigned using IMGT germline references. Any read was removed if the V/J assignment was weak (E-value above 1e-6), the CDR3 was missing, or the read contained stop codons, out-of-frame junctions, or ambiguous translated residues. V3J clonotypes were defined as sequences sharing the same inferred V gene, J gene, and CDR3 amino acid sequence. To compute the percentage overlap between repertoires, the number of shared unique clonotypes was divided by the size of the smaller repertoire. Repertoire richness was assessed with RTK rarefaction, the Chao1 estimator, and Recon v2.1 estimates of unobserved clonotypes. Generation probabilities were computed with OLGA for all TCRbeta clonotypes obtained by the gDNA method from a handful of donors. This immuneACCESS table, as held by TCRdb, lists in-frame sequences with V and J called but not all clones. Of the missing ones, under half trace to an unresolved V gene in checked studies; the others have no known cause. That table supplies the V and J calls and clone size; D and trimming were determined from the DNA. This sample lists 660,000 or so clones; about 96% were detected once. The biggest ten clones account for more than 0.085% of the sample.

Measured from the cysteine to the phenylalanine, the CDR3 is 15 residues long. Only CDR3 DNA remains: 45 bases, in frame from the first base. As encoded in the germline V gene, CDR1 is SGHTA while CDR2 is FQGNSA. The junction shows trimming of 2 bases on V and 2 bases on J, plus 13 bases between the germline ends. Regarding this clone: Its antigen remains undetermined. No base quality values were provided; no much bigger clone lies one nucleotide off.

CD8 naive samples were CD45RO-negative cells positively selected for CCR7, giving a CD45RA+CCR7+ population that excluded TemRA cells. Healthy HIV-negative adults with no recently reported acute infections or vaccinations were included as donors. Every donor was a Caucasian adult residing in Nashville, Tennessee, USA. After blood collection by leukapheresis, PBMCs were isolated using Ficoll-Histopaque density gradient centrifugation and then cryopreserved in the vapor phase of liquid nitrogen. Purity and quantity of every magnetically sorted T cell population were checked by analytical flow cytometry. Genomic DNA was isolated from every sorted fraction and measured by UV absorbance on a Nanodrop 2000c. The investigation overall reported the following: Across several donors, approximately 5% of naive CD4, approximately 3.6% of naive CD8, under 2.5% of memory CD4, and approximately 0.42% of memory CD8 clonotypes were shared. Because the study included only a small number of donors, the genetic and exposure-history diversity represented was limited. Sampling was restricted to blood, and TCR repertoires in tissues likely differ from the TCR repertoires found in blood. Based on pairwise subsampling, the degree of clonotype sharing among donors was expected to be affected by sequencing depth. Naive subsets generally had larger estimated clonotype richness than memory subsets did. Incomplete sequencing was indicated by rarefaction of sorted-subset datasets, despite the large sequencing depth. Higher generation probabilities were observed for clonotypes shared by all four sorted-subset donors than for non-shared clonotypes.

The chain links TRBV7-2 with TRBJ2-7; the D element could tentatively be TRBD1 or TRBD2, as 5 bases agree for each. This sequence was found in a woman in her thirties in good health. The material sequenced was naive CD8+ T cells sorted from blood. This specimen's cell subset or site label, per the study, means: CD45RA+CCR7+. The CDR3 here reads CASSLFGTATYEQYF. The DNA sequence is as follows: TGTGCCAGCAGCTTATTCGGGACGGCGACCTACGAGCAGTACTTC.